This T cell receptor beta chain is from a study of T-cell reconstitution after alpha-beta-depleted transplantation in children. Germline CDR1 and CDR2: MNHEY and SVGAGI. This CDR3 has 12 residues. Trimming removed 0 bases at V and 4 bases at J, with 3 bases between. Molecular barcoding with unique molecular identifiers was used for the TCRbeta library. Via MiXCR, TCRdb re-called the PCR reads, giving one row per CDR3 protein. The sample has about 540,000 distinct CDR3 sequences, 18% seen once. This receptor was obtained from a human donor who donated a stem cell graft to a child with acute lymphoblastic leukemia. The chain couples TRBV6-5 to TRBJ2-5; unclear D gene. Sequenced here: PBMCs from the stem cell graft donor, sampled from the stem cell graft. In nucleotides, the CDR3 is TGTGCCAGCAGTTACTCGCGAGAGACCCAGTACTTC. Residues: CASSYSRETQYF.